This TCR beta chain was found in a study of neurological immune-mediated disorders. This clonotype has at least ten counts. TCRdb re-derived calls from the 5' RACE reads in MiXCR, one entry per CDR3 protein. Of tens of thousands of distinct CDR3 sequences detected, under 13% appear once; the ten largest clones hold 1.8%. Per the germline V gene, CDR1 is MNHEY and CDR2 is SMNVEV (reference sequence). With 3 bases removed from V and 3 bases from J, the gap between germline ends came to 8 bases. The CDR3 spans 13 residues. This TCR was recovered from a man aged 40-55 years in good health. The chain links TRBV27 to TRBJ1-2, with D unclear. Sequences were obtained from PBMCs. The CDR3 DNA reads TGTGCCAGCAGTTTTAGGTCATACTATGGCTACACCTTC. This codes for CASSFRSYYGYTF.